This T cell receptor beta chain was found in a study of shared clonotypes between healthy human individuals. Study summary: A couple of women and a few men aged 18 to 49 served as donors.

Sequenced by immunoSEQ multiplex PCR; TCRdb stores in-frame clones only, minus some. The sample includes 1.5 million to 2.5 million clones, about 95% of them seen just once. This CDR3 is built from 16 residues. Germline loops: CDR1 SEHNR, CDR2 FQNEAQ (reference sequence). V shed 4 bases and J shed 4 bases, with 19 bases lying between them. Naive CD8 cells were CD45RO-negative, positively selected for CCR7, excluding terminally differentiated effector memory CD45RA+ cells. This chain links TRBV7-9 with TRBJ1-2; possible D gene TRBD1, 5 bases. This sequence was found in a man in his late teens or twenties in good health. The specimen was naive CD8+ T cells sorted from blood. CDR3 DNA sequence: TGTGCCAGCAGCTCGGCAGCTAGGAGGGACTCCTATGGCTACACCTTC. Residues: CASSSAARRDSYGYTF.